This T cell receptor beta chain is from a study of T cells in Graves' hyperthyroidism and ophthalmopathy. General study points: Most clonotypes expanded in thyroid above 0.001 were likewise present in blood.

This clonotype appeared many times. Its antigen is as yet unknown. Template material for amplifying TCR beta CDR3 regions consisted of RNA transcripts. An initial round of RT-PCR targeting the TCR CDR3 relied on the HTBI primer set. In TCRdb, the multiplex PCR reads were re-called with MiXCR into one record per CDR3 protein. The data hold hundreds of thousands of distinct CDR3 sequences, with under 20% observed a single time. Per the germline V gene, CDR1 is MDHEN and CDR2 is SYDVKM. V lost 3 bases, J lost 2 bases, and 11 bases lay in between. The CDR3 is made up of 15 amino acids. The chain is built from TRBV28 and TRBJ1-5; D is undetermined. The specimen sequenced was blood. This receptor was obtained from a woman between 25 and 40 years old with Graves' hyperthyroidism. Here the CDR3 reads CASSFGGGGNQPQHF. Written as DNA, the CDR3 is TGTGCCAGCAGTTTCGGTGGTGGTGGCAATCAGCCCCAGCATTTT.